These T cell receptor beta chains were read from a single sample in a study of blood T cell repertoires in COVID-19. Sequencing was performed with immunoSEQ multiplex PCR; in TCRdb, only in-frame clones are kept and a portion is missing. The sample has tens of thousands of clones; roughly nine tenths are singletons. Sequences were obtained from peripheral blood. The origin of the receptors is a woman older than 75 with active or convalescent COVID-19. Each CDR3 is given with its conserved first and last residue. D genes are given only for firm matches. The size field is filled for only some rows; it gives once, few, many or a size class.

TRBV4-2	NA	TRBJ1-1	TRBD1	CASSQVLQGVVAFF	TGTGCCAGCAGCCAAGTTTTACAGGGGGTGGTTGCTTTCTTT
TRBV18	NA	TRBJ1-5	NA	CASSPPILQGRNQPQHF	TGTGCCAGCTCACCACCGATTTTGCAGGGTCGCAATCAGCCCCAGCATTTT
TRBV29-1	NA	TRBJ2-3	NA	CSVEDKGDTQYF	TGCAGCGTTGAAGATAAGGGGGATACGCAGTATTTT
TRBV6-6	NA	TRBJ2-7	TRBD1	CASSLPKSGTGSGEQYF	TGTGCCAGCAGTCTACCGAAGTCCGGGACAGGGTCCGGCGAGCAGTACTTC
TRBV7-7	NA	TRBJ2-5	NA	CASSLGEETQYF	TGTGCCAGCAGCTTGGGAGAAGAGACCCAGTACTTC
TRBV7-9	NA	TRBJ1-2	TRBD1	CASSEGTGAANYGYTF	TGTGCCAGCAGCGAAGGGACAGGGGCGGCTAACTATGGCTACACCTTC
TRBV3-1/TRBV3-2	NA	TRBJ1-1	NA	CASSQYLDRMNTEAFF	TGTGCCAGCAGCCAATACCTGGACAGAATGAACACTGAAGCTTTCTTT
TRBV6-6	once	TRBJ1-4	TRBD1	CASSFQNPGQEKLFF	TGTGCCAGCAGTTTTCAGAACCCGGGACAGGAAAAACTGTTTTTT
TRBV18	few	TRBJ1-2	NA	CASSRSGGEAYGYTF	TGTGCCAGCTCACGATCGGGGGGTGAGGCGTATGGCTACACCTTC
TRBV4-2	NA	TRBJ1-2	NA	CASSQEEGSYTF	TGTGCCAGCAGCCAAGAGGAGGGTAGCTACACCTTC
TRBV4-1	NA	TRBJ2-1	TRBD2	CASSQSTSVGYEQFF	TGCGCCAGCAGCCAGTCGACTAGCGTTGGGTATGAGCAGTTCTTC
TRBV7-3	NA	TRBJ2-1	TRBD1	CASSSGTGQVEQFF	TGTGCCAGCAGCTCCGGGACAGGGCAGGTTGAGCAGTTCTTC
TRBV5-4	once	TRBJ1-4	TRBD1	CASRPQGGDGEKLFF	TGTGCCAGCAGACCCCAGGGGGGAGACGGAGAAAAACTGTTTTTT
TRBV5-1	once	TRBJ2-2	NA	CASTGTQGANTGELFF	TGCGCCAGCACCGGGACTCAGGGCGCGAACACCGGGGAGCTGTTTTTT
TRBV3-1/TRBV3-2	NA	TRBJ2-7	NA	CASSRTGMGAAYEQYF	TGTGCCAGCAGCCGAACAGGGATGGGAGCAGCGTACGAGCAGTACTTC
TRBV6-4	NA	TRBJ1-3	NA	CASSPRPEGGNTIYF	TGTGCCAGCAGCCCCCGGCCCGAGGGCGGAAACACCATATATTTT
TRBV6-4	NA	TRBJ2-3	TRBD2	CASRRETGSTDTQYF	TGTGCCAGCAGGCGGGAGACGGGGTCCACAGATACGCAGTATTTT
TRBV5-1	NA	TRBJ2-1	NA	CASTLGGASYNEQFF	TGCGCCAGCACCCTTGGCGGGGCGTCCTACAATGAGCAGTTCTTC
TRBV18	NA	TRBJ1-1	TRBD1	CASSERTGGTEAFF	TGTGCCAGCTCGGAACGGACAGGGGGCACTGAAGCTTTCTTT
TRBV23-1	NA	TRBJ2-7	TRBD1	CASSQRGGLRHEQYF	TGCGCCAGCAGTCAGAGAGGGGGCCTAAGGCACGAGCAGTACTTC
TRBV7-9	NA	TRBJ2-1	TRBD1	CASSSALRGQPQNEQFF	TGTGCCAGCAGCTCCGCCCTCAGGGGGCAACCCCAGAATGAGCAGTTCTTC
TRBV13	NA	TRBJ1-1	NA	CASSQRTEVNTEAFF	TGTGCCAGCAGCCAGAGGACAGAAGTGAACACTGAAGCTTTCTTT
TRBV6-6	NA	TRBJ1-4	TRBD1	CASSRGQGLAWDNEKLFF	TGTGCCAGCAGTCGTGGACAGGGCTTAGCCTGGGATAATGAAAAACTGTTTTTT
TRBV4-1	NA	TRBJ1-4	TRBD1	CASSQNPSGTVNEKLFF	TGCGCCAGCAGCCAAAATCCCTCCGGGACAGTTAATGAAAAACTGTTTTTT
TRBV5-6	once	TRBJ2-7	TRBD1	CASSLLQGDKGEQYF	TGTGCCAGCAGCTTACTGCAGGGGGACAAGGGCGAGCAGTACTTC
TRBV5-1	NA	TRBJ2-1	NA	CASSLMGASSYNEQFF	TGCGCCAGCAGCTTGATGGGGGCTAGCTCCTACAATGAGCAGTTCTTC
TRBV6-6	NA	TRBJ2-1	TRBD2	CASSRQQSIVTSGGDNEQFF	TGTGCCAGCAGTCGCCAACAGAGTATAGTGACTAGCGGGGGGGACAATGAGCAGTTCTTC
TRBV5-1	NA	TRBJ1-3	NA	CASSLDSGTGNTIYF	TGCGCCAGCAGCTTGGATTCAGGGACTGGAAACACCATATATTTT
TRBV28	NA	TRBJ1-5	NA	CASRRSRPQGNQPQHF	TGTGCCAGCAGACGATCCAGGCCCCAAGGTAATCAGCCCCAGCATTTT
TRBV29-1	few	TRBJ1-2	TRBD1	CSVVPRQGGYYGYTF	TGCAGCGTTGTCCCCCGACAGGGCGGGTACTATGGCTACACCTTC
TRBV7-9	NA	TRBJ2-1	NA	CASSLFGSYNEQFF	TGTGCCAGCAGCTTATTCGGCTCCTACAATGAGCAGTTCTTC
TRBV21-1	NA	TRBJ2-2	NA	CASAPTGWKTGELFF	TGTGCCAGCGCCCCGACAGGGTGGAAAACCGGGGAGCTGTTTTTT
TRBV6-4	NA	TRBJ1-2	NA	CASSVGGGGGYTF	TGTGCCAGCAGCGTCGGGGGGGGCGGCGGCTACACCTTC
TRBV5-8	NA	TRBJ2-7	NA	CASSLVGPSYEQYF	TGTGCCAGCAGCTTGGTGGGGCCCTCCTACGAGCAGTACTTC
TRBV18	NA	TRBJ1-2	TRBD1	CASSPDRGYGYTF	TGTGCCAGCTCACCCGACAGGGGGTATGGCTACACCTTC
TRBV25-1	NA	TRBJ1-6	TRBD1	CASSSTGGNSPLHF	TGTGCCAGCAGTTCGACAGGGGGCAATTCACCCCTCCACTTT
TRBV5-1	NA	TRBJ2-3	TRBD2	CASSLGPLSGGAVDTQYF	TGCGCCAGCAGCTTGGGGCCCCTGAGCGGGGGGGCTGTAGATACGCAGTATTTT
TRBV29-1	NA	TRBJ1-2	NA	CSVEEGGNYGYTF	TGCAGCGTTGAAGAGGGGGGTAACTATGGCTACACCTTC
TRBV5-4	NA	TRBJ2-3	NA	CASSLRLDTDTQYF	TGTGCCAGCAGCCTGAGACTAGACACAGATACGCAGTATTTT
TRBV5-1	NA	TRBJ2-1	NA	CASSFLSRQAYISYNEQFF	TGCGCCAGCAGCTTTCTTTCCCGGCAGGCCTATATATCCTACAATGAGCAGTTCTTC
TRBV5-4	few	TRBJ1-2	NA	CASSLGQLPGYTF	TGTGCCAGCAGCTTGGGACAGCTGCCTGGCTACACCTTC
TRBV6-5	NA	TRBJ2-4	TRBD1	CATRDSKNIQYF	TGTGCCACCCGGGACAGTAAAAACATTCAGTACTTC
TRBV18	NA	TRBJ1-1	NA	CASSPDTYTEAFF	TGTGCCAGCTCACCAGACACCTACACTGAAGCTTTCTTT
TRBV29-1	few	TRBJ2-1	TRBD1	CSVDRTGAYNEQFF	TGCAGCGTTGACAGGACAGGGGCTTACAATGAGCAGTTCTTC
TRBV7-2	NA	TRBJ1-5	TRBD1	CASSSTGGSQPQHF	TGTGCCAGCAGCTCGACAGGGGGGAGTCAGCCCCAGCATTTT
TRBV5-1	once	TRBJ1-2	NA	CASSVDSPSYGYTF	TGCGCCAGCAGCGTAGACAGTCCCAGCTATGGCTACACCTTC
TRBV18	NA	TRBJ2-5	NA	CASSPRGNTGSETQYF	TGTGCCAGCTCACCTCGTGGGAATACAGGATCAGAGACCCAGTACTTC
TRBV7-9	NA	TRBJ2-7	TRBD1	CASSLVTGNSYEQYF	TGTGCCAGCAGCTTAGTGACAGGGAACTCCTACGAGCAGTACTTC
TRBV11-2	NA	TRBJ1-2	TRBD1	CASSLTDRVDYGYTF	TGTGCCAGCAGCTTAACGGACAGGGTTGACTATGGCTACACCTTC
TRBV5-1	NA	TRBJ2-7	TRBD1	CASSMGQGAYEQYF	TGCGCCAGCAGCATGGGACAGGGGGCTTACGAGCAGTACTTC
TRBV11-2	NA	TRBJ2-7	NA	CASSLESVGLYEQYF	TGTGCCAGCAGCTTAGAGAGTGTGGGGCTCTACGAGCAGTACTTC
TRBV6-5	NA	TRBJ2-3	TRBD1	CASSYLDREDTQYF	TGTGCCAGCAGTTACCTGGACAGGGAAGATACGCAGTATTTT
TRBV27	NA	TRBJ1-6	NA	CASKNRVGNSPLHF	TGTGCCAGCAAAAACAGGGTTGGTAATTCACCCCTCCACTTT
TRBV7-6	NA	TRBJ2-1	TRBD1	CASSSVQGKGNEQFF	TGTGCCAGCAGCTCCGTACAGGGGAAGGGCAATGAGCAGTTCTTC
TRBV5-1	once	TRBJ2-5	TRBD2	CASSSLWGGQETQYF	TGCGCCAGCAGCTCCCTGTGGGGGGGCCAAGAGACCCAGTACTTC
TRBV3-1/TRBV3-2	NA	TRBJ2-7	NA	CASSQGWGRDEQYF	TGTGCCAGCAGCCAAGGGTGGGGCCGGGACGAGCAGTACTTC
TRBV25-1	once	TRBJ2-5	TRBD1	CASRLGQGGETQYF	TGTGCCAGCAGATTGGGACAGGGGGGCGAGACCCAGTACTTC